A single T cell receptor beta chain is shown here with its context. The data derive from a study of blood T cell repertoires in COVID-19. Study information: Acute-phase and convalescent COVID-19 samples originated in the United States, Italy and Spain.

Deletions cut 5 bases from V and 0 bases from J, with 16 bases between. Germline V gene sequence: CDR1 SEHNR, CDR2 FQNEAQ (reference sequence). This CDR3 spans 16 amino acids. Profiled with immunoSEQ multiplex PCR; TCRdb holds only in-frame clones, not every one. This sample yields about 220,000 clones, of which about four fifths are seen a single time; approximately 2.9% belongs to the top ten. The sequence derives from a woman aged 25 to 39 who had recovered from COVID-19. J is TRBJ2-5 and V is TRBV7-9, with a weak D call TRBD1 (5 bases). What was sequenced was peripheral blood. CDR3 sequence reads: CASSTNIDSHQETQYF. CDR3 nucleotide sequence: TGTGCCAGCAGCACAAACATCGACAGCCACCAAGAGACCCAGTACTTC.